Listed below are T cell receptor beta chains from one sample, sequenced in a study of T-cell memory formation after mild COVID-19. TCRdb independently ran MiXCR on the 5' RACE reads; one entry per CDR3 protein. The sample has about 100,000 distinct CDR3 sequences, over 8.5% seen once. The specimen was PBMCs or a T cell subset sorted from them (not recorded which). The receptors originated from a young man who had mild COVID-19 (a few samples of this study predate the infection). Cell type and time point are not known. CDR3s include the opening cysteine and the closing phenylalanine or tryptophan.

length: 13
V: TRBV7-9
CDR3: CASRLTVEYEQYF

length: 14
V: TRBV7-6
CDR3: CASSSEVSTDTQYF

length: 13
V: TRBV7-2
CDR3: CDSSLLAWYEQFF

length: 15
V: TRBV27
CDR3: CASSEMTSGGYEQYF

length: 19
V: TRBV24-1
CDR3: CATSDSSGGATGGTGELFF

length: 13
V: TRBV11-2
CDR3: CASNLAHQETQYF

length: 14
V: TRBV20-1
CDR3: CSARDLARGTEAFF

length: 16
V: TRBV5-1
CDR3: CASSLAVAGSGDTQYF

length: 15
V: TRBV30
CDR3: CAWSAQGQANYGYTF

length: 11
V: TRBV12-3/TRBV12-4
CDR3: CASSPGGELFF

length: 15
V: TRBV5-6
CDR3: CASSLGQGVRHEQYF

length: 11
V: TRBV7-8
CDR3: CASSTRHTQYF

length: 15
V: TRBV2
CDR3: CASSPRGPSYNEQFF

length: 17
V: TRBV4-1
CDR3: CATTAGGKGLRNTEAFF

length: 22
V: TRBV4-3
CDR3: CASSQDRSVVTSGGNSYNEQFF

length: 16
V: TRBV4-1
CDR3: CASSHGTAANTGELFF

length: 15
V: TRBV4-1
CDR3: CASSQGQGFPYEQYF

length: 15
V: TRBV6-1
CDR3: CASSEVGTGIYEQYF

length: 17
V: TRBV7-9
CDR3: CASSPTRAQGGTGELFF

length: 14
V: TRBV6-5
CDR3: CASSNSPRGSGYTF

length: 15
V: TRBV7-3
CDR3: CASTLMGGPTDTQYF

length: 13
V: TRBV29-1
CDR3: CSVGQAIIYGYTF

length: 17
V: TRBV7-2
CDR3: CASSLEVRQGGGYGYTF

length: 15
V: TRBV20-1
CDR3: CSALSRTGWDSPLHF

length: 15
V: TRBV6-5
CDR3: CASSYSGGTNEKLFF

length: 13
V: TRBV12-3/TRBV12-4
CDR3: CASSSPRWETQYF

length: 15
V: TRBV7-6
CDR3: CASSQLAGGRDTQYF

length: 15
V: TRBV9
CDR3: CASRFRDFSTDTQYF

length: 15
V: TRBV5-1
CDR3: CASSPRNSGAGELFF

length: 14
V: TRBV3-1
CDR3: CASSHGQRNTEAFF

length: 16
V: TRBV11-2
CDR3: CASSSTRDITKNIQYF

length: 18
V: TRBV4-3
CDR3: CASSPKVASGVSGDTQYF

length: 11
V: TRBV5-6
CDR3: CASTQNYGYTF

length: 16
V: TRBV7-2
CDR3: CASSLARGGITDTQYF

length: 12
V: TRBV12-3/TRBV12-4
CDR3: CASTGAGPEAFF

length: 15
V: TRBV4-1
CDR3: CASSARRGDSYEQYF

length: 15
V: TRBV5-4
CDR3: CASSWGDRGAYEQYF

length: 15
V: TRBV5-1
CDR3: CASSLGTGGEDEQYF

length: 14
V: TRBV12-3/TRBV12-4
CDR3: CASSAYDDPSEAFF

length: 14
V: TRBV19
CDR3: CASKTGLGNQPQHF

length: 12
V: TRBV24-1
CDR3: CATSDFGETQYF

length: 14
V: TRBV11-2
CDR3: CASSQGPRTDTQYF

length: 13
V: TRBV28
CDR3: CASSFEGVQPQHF

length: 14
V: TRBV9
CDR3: CASSQGKGYNEQFF

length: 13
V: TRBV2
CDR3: CASSEGAGEGYTF

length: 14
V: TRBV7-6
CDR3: CASSLGDRHQPQHF

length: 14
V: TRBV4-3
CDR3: CASSQDISDNEQFF

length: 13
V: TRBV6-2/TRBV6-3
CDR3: CASSLGLGNTIYF

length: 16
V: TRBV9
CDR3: CASSEAPFSSYNEQFF

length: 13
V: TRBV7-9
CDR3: CASSLETGASYTF

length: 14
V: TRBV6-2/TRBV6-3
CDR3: CASGQDGSYNEQFF

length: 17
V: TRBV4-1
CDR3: CASSHRGVASGANVLTF

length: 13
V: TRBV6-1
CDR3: CASRPGTAYEQYF

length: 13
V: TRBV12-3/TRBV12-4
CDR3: CASSLYSHTEAFF

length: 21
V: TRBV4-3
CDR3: CASSQDLPAGHRITRPVGYTF